Shown below are 25 T cell receptor beta chains from a single sample sequenced in a study of tumor-infiltrating lymphocytes in primary liver carcinoma. For each extraction, RNA and DNA were obtained together from approximately 20-30 mg of unsorted bulk tissue. Starting from 500 ng of total RNA, TCR beta cDNA was produced with a primer in the constant region. TCR beta libraries came from three nested multiplex PCR rounds using slightly modified ARM-PCR. Use of TRBV1-TRBV30 forward primers with a C-beta reverse primer characterized the first two PCR rounds, which lasted around 10 cycles each. TCRdb reprocessed the multiplex PCR reads with MiXCR, giving one entry per CDR3 protein. The sample includes about 23,000 distinct CDR3 sequences, approximately 71% of them seen just once. Sequenced input: liver tumor tissue from sampling region 5. Subset here: tumor region T5, tumor centre. Source of these receptors: a woman in her twenties or thirties with primary liver carcinoma and hepatitis B virus infection.

This chain links TRBV6-5 with TRBJ2-7, with D possibly being TRBD1 (6 bases). The V end lost 2 bases, the J end lost 13 bases, and 24 bases lay between the germline ends. The germline CDR1 and CDR2 sequences are MNHEY and SVGAGI. The CDR3 is 15 residues long. The CDR3 is CASSYKDSSPYVHYF. CDR3 DNA: TGTGCCAGCAGTTACAAGGACAGCAGCCCCTACGTGCACTACTTC.

The rearrangement joins TRBV11-2 to TRBJ2-7; D is uncertain. This CDR3 contains 16 residues. Trimming removed 8 bases from V and 3 bases from J, with 23 bases in between. CDR1 is SGHAT and CDR2 is FQNNGV in the germline V gene. The CDR3, as DNA: TGTGCCAGCTGCTCATATCTGGGTCCCCACGTCTACGAGCAGTACTTC. Residues: CASCSYLGPHVYEQYF.

On this clonotype: The junction differs from germline at one of its ends, possibly a read error. J is TRBJ2-2 and V is TRBV11-2; the match to TRBD2 covers 10 bases. The CDR3 consists of 16 residues. CDR1 is SGHAT and CDR2 is FQNNGV in the germline V gene. As DNA, the CDR3 is TGTGCCAGCGGGTCGACACGTAGCGGGAGGTCCGGGGGGCTGTTTTTT. It translates to CASGSTRSGRSGGLFF.

This clonotype was observed a handful of times. J is TRBJ2-2 and V is TRBV7-2; TRBD1 is a possible D gene (5 bases). CDR1 is SGHTA, CDR2 FQGNSA, per germline. The CDR3 is 15 amino acids. V dropped 6 bases and J dropped 1 base, with 12 bases sitting between them. CDR3 in amino acids: CASSFRTQNTGELFF. In DNA form, the CDR3 reads TGTGCCAGCAGTTTTAGGACACAGAACACCGGGGAGCTGTTTTTT.

The table lists this clonotype with a count of one. At one end the junction does not follow the germline gene, possibly because of a read error. The chain couples TRBV4-3 to TRBJ2-5; D is ambiguous. Germline CDR1 reads LGHNA; CDR2 reads YSLEER. The CDR3 loop spans 14 amino acids. The CDR3 reads CASSPSSRQETKYF. CDR3 nucleotides: TGCGCCAGCAGCCCGTCGAGTAGGCAAGAGACCAAGTACTTC.

A note on this clonotype: An end of the junction does not agree with germline; a read error may underlie this. V and J are TRBV11-2 and TRBJ2-1; a possible D gene is TRBD2 (5 bases). Germline assignment: CDR1 SGHAT and CDR2 FQNNGV. The CDR3 runs to 16 residues. The CDR3 nucleotides are TGTGCCTGCAGCACCTCTCTAGCAGGAGGATACAATGAGCAGTTCTTT. It specifies CACSTSLAGGYNEQFF.

For this clonotype: One end of the junction varies from germline; a read error may be responsible. V and J are TRBV4-1 and TRBJ1-4; a possible D gene is TRBD1 (5 bases). In germline, CDR1 is MGHRA, CDR2 YSYEKL. The length of the CDR3 is 15 residues. The CDR3 DNA is TGCGCCAACATCCAATTGAGGGGATCTAATGAAAAACCGTTTTTT. Translated, it gives CANIQLRGSNEKPFF.

This clonotype was found a few times. A read error may produce the germline difference seen at one junction end. V and J are TRBV6-5 and TRBJ2-7, with a tentative D call TRBD1 (6 bases). This CDR3 is 15 amino acids long. CDR1 is MNHEY and CDR2 is SVGAGI in the germline V gene. The CDR3: CVSSYQDRSSYEQYF. The DNA for the CDR3 is TGTGTCAGCAGTTACCAGGACAGAAGCTCCTACGAGCAGTACTTC.

Worth noting for this clonotype: Since the CDR3 does not end with the conserved phenylalanine or tryptophan, this likely comes from a read error. The chain combines TRBV6-6 with TRBJ2-3; D is undetermined. Looked up from germline, CDR1 is MNHNY and CDR2 is SVGAGI (reference sequence). This CDR3 comprises 17 residues. This chain's CDR3 is CASSYQIGPRRTYTQYL. The DNA of the CDR3 is TGTGCCAGCAGTTACCAGATCGGACCTCGACGCACATATACGCAGTATTTA.

In this sample, this clonotype is medium-sized (0.01 to 0.1%). The chain joins TRBV12-3 or TRBV12-4 to TRBJ1-2, with D unresolved. The length of the CDR3 is 15 residues. Trimming removed 1 base at V and 3 bases at J, with 12 bases between. The CDR3 nucleotides are TGTGCCAGCAGTTTAGGTCTCTCCCACGACTATGGCTACACCTTC. Translated: CASSLGLSHDYGYTF.

This clonotype was seen many times. The DNA of the CDR3 is TGTGCCACCAGTGATTTTGGGTCGAGCGCACAAGAGACCCAGTACTTC. Its protein is CATSDFGSSAQETQYF. J is TRBJ2-5 and V is TRBV24-1; D unclear. The ends were cut back, 1 base at V and 2 bases at J, with 13 bases in the middle. This CDR3 comprises 16 residues. Per germline, CDR1 KGHDR and CDR2 SFDVKD.

As for this clonotype: A read error may account for a junction end that differs from germline. V gene TRBV5-5 combines with J gene TRBJ2-4, with 7 positions matching TRBD2. Germline-derived CDR1 and CDR2 are SGHKS and YYEKEE (reference sequence). The CDR3 is 17 amino acids. Here the CDR3 reads CDRSLVGMREGSDIQYF. The CDR3 DNA reads as TGTGACAGGAGCTTAGTAGGAATGAGGGAGGGGTCGGACATCCAGTACTTC. Complete variable domain (other parts from reference TRBV5-5 and TRBJ2-4): DAGVTQSPTHLIKTRGQQVTLRCSPISGHKSVSWYQQVLGQGPQFIFQYYEKEERGRGNFPDRFSARQFPNYSSELNVNALLLGDSALYLCDRSLVGMREGSDIQYFGAGTRLSVL.

In its sample, this clonotype was seen once. The chain links TRBV6-5 to TRBJ1-1; no firm D call. This CDR3 region has 13 residues. CDR1 is MNHEY and CDR2 is SVGAGI in the germline V gene. Trimming shortened V by 4 bases and J by 12 bases, and 18 bases separated the two germline ends. In nucleotides, the CDR3 is TGTGCCAGCAGTTTAAGTATAGGCACTGAGACTTTCTTT. This codes for CASSLSIGTETFF.

A note on this clonotype: At one end the junction does not follow the germline gene, possibly because of a read error. The V gene is TRBV7-9, the J gene TRBJ2-2; maybe TRBD2 (5 bases). This CDR3 spans 13 amino acids. Germline V lookup: CDR1 SEHNR, CDR2 FQNEAQ (reference sequence). In DNA form, the CDR3 reads TGTGTCAGCACCGAGGGCGGTACCGGGGAGCTGTTTTTT. Translation: CVSTEGGTGELFF.

The chain couples TRBV21-1 to TRBJ2-5. TRBV21-1 is tagged as a pseudogene. The CDR3 is 15 amino acids. The CDR3 bases are TGTGCCAATAGCAAGGAGAAAGGCAGCCAAGAGACCCAGTACTTC. Translating gives CANSKEKGSQETQYF.

Regarding this clonotype: The germline gene is not matched at one end of the junction; a read error may be the cause. The V call is TRBV6-5, the J call TRBJ1-1; 7 nucleotides align to TRBD1. The length of the CDR3 is 13 residues. Germline assignment: CDR1 MNHEY and CDR2 SVGAGI. The CDR3 sequence: CASNQQGSTETFF. For the CDR3, the DNA is TGCGCCAGCAATCAACAGGGGTCAACTGAAACTTTCTTC.

J is TRBJ2-7 and V is TRBV9, with 7 bases lining up with TRBD1. The CDR3 sequence is 13 residues long. V shed 4 bases, J shed 2 bases, and the junction held 3 bases outside the gene matches. The germline CDR1 and CDR2 sequences are SGDLS and YYNGEE. CDR3 in amino acids: CASSRQGAYEQYF. CDR3 coding DNA: TGTGCCAGCAGCAGACAGGGAGCCTACGAGCAGTACTTC.

The chain joins TRBV11-2 to TRBJ2-2; 7 bases align to TRBD2. CDR3 length equals 15 residues. Germline assignment: CDR1 SGHAT and CDR2 FQNNGV. Unmatched junction bases numbered 10, after V lost 7 bases and J lost 5 bases. DNA for the CDR3: TGTGCCAGCACGCACAGGTCTAGCGGAACCGGGGAGCTGTTTTTT. The encoded protein is CASTHRSSGTGELFF. Using reference TRBV11-2 and TRBJ2-2 for the parts outside the CDR3, the full variable domain is EAGVAQSPRYKIIEKRQSVAFWCNPISGHATLYWYQQILGQGPKLLIQFQNNGVVDDSQLPKDRFSAERLKGVDSTLKIQPAKLEDSAVYLCASTHRSSGTGELFFGEGSRLTVL.

The J gene is TRBJ2-7, the V gene TRBV7-9; D might be TRBD2 (6 bases). The germline CDR1 and CDR2 sequences are SEHNR and FQNEAQ (reference sequence). The CDR3 length is 14 residues. Trimming pared 7 bases from V and 7 bases from J, leaving 20 bases between. CDR3 region: CASTPSASVGEQYF. In DNA form, the CDR3 reads TGTGCCAGCACCCCATCGGCTAGCGTAGGGGAGCAGTACTTC.

This chain links TRBV11-2 with TRBJ2-7; D might be TRBD1 or TRBD2, each matching 5 bases. The CDR3 covers 17 residues. V was cut by 9 bases and J by 2 bases, with 26 bases left in between. The germline gives CDR1 SGHAT, CDR2 FQNNGV. The CDR3 DNA reads as TGTGCCAGTAGTATCACAGGAGGAGGCTTTTGGACCTACGAGCAGTACGTC. Its protein product is CASSITGGGFWTYEQYV.

The CDR3 loop is CASSAVAGGTDTQHF. DNA for the CDR3: TGTGCCAGCAGTGCAGTAGCGGGGGGCACAGATACGCAGCATTTT. The chain joins TRBV6-4 to TRBJ2-3; a weak D match, TRBD1 (6 bases). TRBJ1-5 explains the end of the DNA better; the J call may be wrong. Germline V gives CDR1 MRHNA, CDR2 SNTAGT. The length of the CDR3 is 15 residues.

On this clonotype itself: At one boundary the junction diverges from the germline segment, which might be a read error. This sequence joins TRBV4-3 and TRBJ2-2, with 13 positions matching TRBD2. The CDR3 spans 19 residues. The V gene's germline CDR1 is LGHNA and CDR2 YSLEER. The CDR3 coding sequence is TGTGCCAGCAGCGTACTAGCGGGAGGGCCCAGTTCGAACACTGGGGAGCTGTTTTTT. Its translation: CASSVLAGGPSSNTGELFF.

Turning to this clonotype: One end of the junction does not line up with germline, which may come from a read error. This chain uses TRBV7-9 with TRBJ1-1; tentatively, D is TRBD1 (5 bases). This CDR3 has 17 amino acids. CDR1 is SEHNR, CDR2 FQNEAQ, per germline (reference sequence). For the CDR3, the DNA is TGTGCCAGCGGCTTAGCGGGAATCGCGTTGGGGGTCACTGAAGCTTTCTTT. It yields the protein CASGLAGIALGVTEAFF.

Points on this clonotype: A much larger clone lies one base from this, so it may be a read error. This chain links TRBV5-1 with TRBJ2-1; D perhaps matches TRBD2 (5 bases). Per the germline V gene, CDR1 is SGHRS and CDR2 is YFSETQ. V was clipped by 1 base and J by 12 bases, with 17 bases between them. The CDR3 contains 14 residues. The CDR3 loop reads CASSLSGIPDRQFF. Here the CDR3 DNA reads TGCGCCAGCAGCTTGTCGGGGATCCCCGATAGGCAGTTCTTC.

A remark on this clonotype: One end of the junction fails to match germline, which may point to a read error. The rearrangement links TRBV12-3 or TRBV12-4 to TRBJ2-5, with D perhaps TRBD2 (6 bases). The CDR3 spans 15 residues. CDR3 protein: CTSSTYPGSEEIQYF. In nucleotides, the CDR3 is TGTACCAGTAGCACCTACCCCGGGAGCGAAGAGATTCAGTACTTC.